This T cell receptor (beta chain) comes out of a study of PD-1 blockade in classical Hodgkin lymphoma. Trimming shortened V by 5 bases and J by 4 bases, and 9 bases separated the two germline ends. From germline, CDR1 is MNHEY and CDR2 SVGAGI. CDR3 length: 13 amino acids. Time point described: cycle 4 day 1 (C4D1), after less than 7 weeks of nivolumab. Each patient experienced a relapse that followed autologous stem cell transplantation, and brentuximab vedotin exposure varied. Concerning this clone itself: The antigen is undetermined.

Findings of the study overall: Complete responders started with a diversity level that resembled newly diagnosed patients at baseline.

TCRdb keeps only in-frame clones here, not all; method: immunoSEQ multiplex PCR. Among 50,000 or so clones listed, under 80% were seen once. The specimen was peripheral blood mononuclear cells (PBMCs), collected before the fourth cycle of nivolumab. This sequence was found in a human donor with classical Hodgkin lymphoma. The chain combines TRBV6-5 with TRBJ2-1, with D possibly TRBD1 on 5 matching bases. CDR3 protein: CASSRGAYNEQFF. The CDR3 coding sequence is TGTGCCAGCAGTCGTGGGGCTTACAATGAGCAGTTCTTC.